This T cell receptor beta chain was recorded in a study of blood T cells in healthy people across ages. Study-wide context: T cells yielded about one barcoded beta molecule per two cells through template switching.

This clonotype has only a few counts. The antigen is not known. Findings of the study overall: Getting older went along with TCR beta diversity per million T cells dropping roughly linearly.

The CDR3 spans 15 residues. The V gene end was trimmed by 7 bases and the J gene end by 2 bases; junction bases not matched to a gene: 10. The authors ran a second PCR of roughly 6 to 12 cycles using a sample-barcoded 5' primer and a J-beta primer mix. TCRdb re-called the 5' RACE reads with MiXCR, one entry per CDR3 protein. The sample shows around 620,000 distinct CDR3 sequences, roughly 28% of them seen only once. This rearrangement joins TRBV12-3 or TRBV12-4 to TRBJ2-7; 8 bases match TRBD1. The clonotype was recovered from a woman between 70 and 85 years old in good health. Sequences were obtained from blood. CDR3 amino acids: CASKAGGVNPYEQYF. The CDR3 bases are TGTGCCAGCAAAGCAGGGGGCGTTAATCCCTACGAGCAGTACTTC.